This T cell receptor beta chain is from a study of regulatory T cells in long-lasting Graves disease. To make TCR beta libraries, researchers used iRepertoire HTBI primers and Arm-PCR of CDR3 regions. Each CDR3 protein gets one entry after TCRdb re-called the multiplex PCR reads with MiXCR. The table records approximately 540,000 distinct CDR3 sequences, around 13% of them present only once. This sample's time point: newly diagnosed GD, antithyroid drugs for less than 3 months. Isolated PBMC RNA provided the starting material for the TCR library. V shed 0 bases and J 4 bases; nucleotides not matched to a gene: 8. Germline CDR1 SGHVS, CDR2 FQNEAQ. This CDR3 is 17 amino acids long. The same data also went into a second study, on T cells in Graves' hyperthyroidism and ophthalmopathy.

Sample: peripheral blood mononuclear cells (PBMCs), taken at new diagnosis, from a patient treated with antithyroid drugs. The source of this sequence is a woman between 25 and 40 years old with Graves disease. The J gene is TRBJ2-1, the V gene TRBV7-8; 8 bases are shared with TRBD2. CDR3 nucleotide sequence: TGTGCCAGCAGCTTAGCGAGGCCGGGACTAGGATACAATGAGCAGTTCTTC. Translation: CASSLARPGLGYNEQFF.